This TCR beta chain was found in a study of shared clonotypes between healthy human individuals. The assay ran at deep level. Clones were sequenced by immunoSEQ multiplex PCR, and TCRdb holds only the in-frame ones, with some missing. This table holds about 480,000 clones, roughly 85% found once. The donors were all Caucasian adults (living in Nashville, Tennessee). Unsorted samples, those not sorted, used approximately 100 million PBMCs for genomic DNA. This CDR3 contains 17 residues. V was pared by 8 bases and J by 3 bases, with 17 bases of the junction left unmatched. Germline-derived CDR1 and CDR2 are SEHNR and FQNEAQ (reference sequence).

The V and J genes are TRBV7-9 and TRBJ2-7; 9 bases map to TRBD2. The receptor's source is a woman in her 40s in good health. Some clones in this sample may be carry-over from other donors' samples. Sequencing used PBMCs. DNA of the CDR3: TGTGCCAGCGCTCCCAATGATGCGGGGGGGGCTTTCTACGAGCAGTACTTC. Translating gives CASAPNDAGGAFYEQYF.